Here is one TCR beta chain with its context. What it binds is not known. CDR1 and CDR2 (germline): ENHRY, SYGVKD. The V gene end was trimmed by 6 bases and the J gene end by 6 bases; junction bases not matched to a gene: 10. The CDR3 loop spans 15 amino acids. These data come from a study of cytomegalovirus exposure and HLA in healthy donors. The PCR made use of 60 Vbeta and 13 Jbeta primers. Clones were sequenced by immunoSEQ multiplex PCR, and TCRdb holds only the in-frame ones, with some missing. The table includes about 140,000 clones, 82% detected once. Study results and limitations: Previous analysis showed most TCR beta V segments were productive about 90% or about 30% of the time.

The sample comprised PBMCs. The J gene is TRBJ1-5, the V gene TRBV10-3; 8 bases agree with TRBD1. The clonotype originates from a man aged 30 to 45 in good health and CMV-seropositive. For the CDR3, the DNA is TGTGCCATCAGCCTAGGACAGGGTGGCCGTCAGCCCCAGCATTTT. Its translation: CAISLGQGGRQPQHF.